Each of the 10 T cell receptor beta chains below was sequenced from the same sample in a study of chemoradiotherapy in HPV16-positive cancers. The data were produced by immunoSEQ multiplex PCR, yet TCRdb's version contains in-frame clones alone and is incomplete. This table holds fewer than 20,000 clones, 79% found once. Sampling was carried out from a patient who underwent chemoradiotherapy. These receptors all stem from a human donor with HPV-associated anogenital cancer.

The rearrangement joins TRBV7-3 to TRBJ2-3, with 14 bases fitting TRBD2. This CDR3 is built from 16 residues. From germline, CDR1 is SGHTA and CDR2 FQGTGA. Unmatched junction bases numbered 4, after V lost 5 bases and J lost 3 bases. Here the CDR3 reads CASSLTSGGDTDTQYF. DNA of the CDR3: TGTGCCAGCAGCCTGACTAGCGGGGGGGATACAGATACGCAGTATTTT.

V gene TRBV7-2 combines with J gene TRBJ2-7; D might be TRBD1 (5 bases). The CDR3 length is 14 residues. The V gene's germline CDR1 is SGHTA and CDR2 FQGNSA. Trimming removed 3 bases at V and 1 base at J, with 10 bases between. The CDR3 DNA sequence: TGTGCCAGCAGCTTCCAGCGACAGTCCTACGAGCAGTACTTC. This encodes CASSFQRQSYEQYF.

The CDR3 nucleotides read TGTGCCAGTAGACAGGGGGCTAGTAGGAATCAGCCCCAGCATTTT. Residues: CASRQGASRNQPQHF. The chain joins TRBV19 to TRBJ1-5; 9 bases line up with TRBD1. After removal of 6 bases from V and 4 bases from J, the junction contained 7 bases not matched to a gene. Germline V gene data show CDR1 as LNHDA and CDR2 as SQIVND (reference sequence). The CDR3 contains 15 residues.

The chain employs TRBV27 and TRBJ2-3; D gene unclear. Germline CDR1 MNHEY, CDR2 SMNVEV (reference sequence). The CDR3 covers 16 residues. Trimming took 4 bases from V and 0 from J, leaving 14 bases between them. CDR3 sequence reads: CASSYRPYASTDTQYF. The CDR3 DNA sequence: TGTGCCAGCAGTTACCGGCCTTATGCGAGCACAGATACGCAGTATTTT.

The rearrangement links TRBV5-6 to TRBJ2-1, with TRBD2 matching 9 bases. J gave up 9 bases and V 0 bases, and 13 bases lay outside the gene matches. Per the germline V gene, CDR1 is SGHDT and CDR2 is YYEEEE. CDR3 length: 17 amino acids. The CDR3 protein is CASSLAGGGGAYGEQFF. CDR3 in DNA: TGTGCCAGCAGCTTGGCCGGCGGCGGGGGGGCTTATGGTGAGCAGTTCTTC.

This clone was seen only a few times. The V call is TRBV7-3, the J call TRBJ1-2; 9 nucleotides align to TRBD1. CDR3 length equals 15 residues. Germline V gene data show CDR1 as SGHTA and CDR2 as FQGTGA. Germline trimming cut 5 bases from V and 6 bases from J; bases unmatched to any gene: 10. The CDR3 spells CASSPRTGAWDGYTF. The CDR3 DNA reads as TGTGCCAGCAGCCCCCGGACAGGGGCCTGGGATGGCTACACCTTC.

V usage is TRBV5-1 and J usage is TRBJ2-7; TRBD1 matches 12 bases. The V gene's germline CDR1 is SGHRS and CDR2 YFSETQ. This CDR3 is 15 amino acids long. V trimming: 4 bases; J trimming: 7 bases; junction bases outside the gene matches: 9. The CDR3 protein is CASSDPGQGAREQYF. The CDR3 DNA reads as TGCGCCAGCAGCGATCCGGGACAGGGGGCCCGGGAGCAGTACTTC.

V and J are TRBV6-1 and TRBJ1-5, with a possible D match to TRBD1 (5 bases). Between the trimmed V and J ends, which lost 3 bases and 0 bases, there was a span of 15 bases. The germline gives CDR1 MNHNS, CDR2 SASEGT. The CDR3 length is 17 residues. The CDR3 DNA sequence: TGTGCCAGCAGTGAGATGTGGACAAGAGTTAGCAATCAGCCCCAGCATTTT. This encodes CASSEMWTRVSNQPQHF.

The chain carries TRBV28 and TRBJ1-4; the D gene is possibly TRBD1 (6 bases). Germline CDR1 and CDR2: MDHEN and SYDVKM. The CDR3 is 16 amino acids. The germline V and J ends were trimmed by 5 bases and 8 bases, with 21 bases remaining between them. The CDR3, as DNA: TGTGCCAGCAGTCCCCCCCGGGGGGCCCAAGGAGAAAAACTGTTTTTT. Amino acids: CASSPPRGAQGEKLFF.

This rearrangement joins TRBV5-1 to TRBJ1-5; D is ambiguous. The germline gives CDR1 SGHRS, CDR2 YFSETQ. The length of the CDR3 is 14 residues. V lost 1 base, J lost 0 bases, and 5 bases lay in between. This CDR3 reads CASSLTPSNQPQHF. CDR3 DNA sequence: TGCGCCAGCAGCTTGACCCCTAGCAATCAGCCCCAGCATTTT.